This is a list of T cell receptor beta chains from one sample in a study of neurological immune-mediated disorders. TCRdb analysed the 5' RACE reads with MiXCR anew, one entry per CDR3 protein. The table shows under 100,000 distinct CDR3 sequences, with around 4% occurring only once. Sequenced sample: PBMCs. These TCRs come from a woman aged 55-69 years with multiple sclerosis. Each CDR3 is given without its conserved first and last residue.

length: 14
J: TRBJ2-3
V: TRBV7-2
CDR3: ASSSRLAGFLDTQY

length: 14
J: TRBJ2-1
V: TRBV2
CDR3: ASSALMQGARNEQF

length: 13
J: TRBJ2-2
V: TRBV20-1
CDR3: SARAGDRVAGELF

length: 14
J: TRBJ2-2
V: TRBV4-2
CDR3: ASSARTGPGTGELF

length: 16
J: TRBJ2-2
V: TRBV12-3/TRBV12-4
CDR3: ASSWWSGQGPNTGELF

length: 11
J: TRBJ2-7
V: TRBV7-6
CDR3: ASSLTDSTEQY

length: 15
J: TRBJ2-3
V: TRBV20-1
CDR3: SARGAWVAGGLDTQY

length: 10
J: TRBJ2-2
V: TRBV7-2
CDR3: ASSHSLGELF

length: 11
J: TRBJ1-5
V: TRBV12-3/TRBV12-4
CDR3: ASSFRPDQPQH

length: 11
J: TRBJ2-7
V: TRBV7-8
CDR3: ASSPRTAYEQY

length: 13
J: TRBJ2-1
V: TRBV7-7
CDR3: ASSLLSGPYNEQF

length: 12
J: TRBJ2-1
V: TRBV5-1
CDR3: ASSSGTGEGEQF

length: 12
J: TRBJ2-3
V: TRBV20-1
CDR3: SALLATSTDTQY

length: 11
J: TRBJ1-1
V: TRBV3-1
CDR3: ASRYWENTEAF

length: 13
J: TRBJ2-3
V: TRBV6-5
CDR3: ASSLEPSSTDTQY

length: 14
J: TRBJ2-3
V: TRBV12-3/TRBV12-4
CDR3: ASSLYGTGGADTQY

length: 15
J: TRBJ2-7
V: TRBV11-2
CDR3: ASSLDNRRGGAYEQY

length: 16
J: TRBJ2-1
V: TRBV6-5
CDR3: ASSYTQASGGSYNEQF

length: 12
J: TRBJ2-3
V: TRBV18
CDR3: ASSPPWATDTQY

length: 13
J: TRBJ1-5
V: TRBV27
CDR3: ASRSWTGKDQPQH

length: 13
J: TRBJ2-3
V: TRBV27
CDR3: ASSFGGGDTDTQY

length: 12
J: TRBJ1-4
V: TRBV5-1
CDR3: ASSADRATRKLF

length: 12
J: TRBJ2-5
V: TRBV20-1
CDR3: SASPLLAVETQY

length: 12
J: TRBJ1-4
V: TRBV12-3/TRBV12-4
CDR3: ASSHHRTNEKLF

length: 11
J: TRBJ1-5
V: TRBV6-6
CDR3: ASNRQGREPQH

length: 13
J: TRBJ2-1
V: TRBV20-1
CDR3: SATPLPGSYNEQF

length: 13
J: TRBJ2-3
V: TRBV5-1
CDR3: ASSEQGWGTDTQY

length: 13
J: TRBJ2-2
V: TRBV25-1
CDR3: ASRPGQGFGGELF

length: 13
J: TRBJ2-1
V: TRBV29-1
CDR3: SVLGLQSSYNEQF

length: 12
J: TRBJ1-2
V: TRBV27
CDR3: ASSRREMHYGYT

length: 14
J: TRBJ2-5
V: TRBV12-3/TRBV12-4
CDR3: ASTWGQAGPPETQY

length: 18
J: TRBJ2-3
V: TRBV28
CDR3: ASSLFPSGRAGVSTDTQY

length: 14
J: TRBJ2-7
V: TRBV3-1
CDR3: ASSRIFSGGGYEQY

length: 10
J: TRBJ1-6
V: TRBV20-1
CDR3: SARQYNSPLH

length: 11
J: TRBJ2-3
V: TRBV7-2
CDR3: ASSSGWADTQY

length: 14
J: TRBJ2-7
V: TRBV15
CDR3: ATSRARDRVSYEQY

length: 12
J: TRBJ2-3
V: TRBV3-1
CDR3: ASSQDLAADTQY

length: 13
J: TRBJ2-7
V: TRBV4-2
CDR3: ASSQGGQGPYEQY

length: 12
J: TRBJ1-5
V: TRBV11-2
CDR3: ASSLQGTNQPQH

length: 10
J: TRBJ2-7
V: TRBV5-1
CDR3: ASSLGAYEQY

length: 14
J: TRBJ1-1
V: TRBV6-2/TRBV6-3
CDR3: ASSYSDRTDGTEAF

length: 14
J: TRBJ1-4
V: TRBV11-2
CDR3: ASSFGGAETNEKLF

length: 13
J: TRBJ1-2
V: TRBV5-1
CDR3: ASSPDPMTNYGYT

length: 13
J: TRBJ2-7
V: TRBV7-9
CDR3: ASSSGGGALGEQY

length: 13
J: TRBJ1-1
V: TRBV10-2
CDR3: ASLSGALRATEAF

length: 12
J: TRBJ1-1
V: TRBV10-2
CDR3: ASSELGRYTEAF

length: 15
J: TRBJ2-1
V: TRBV20-1
CDR3: SARAADRVPSYNEQF

length: 13
J: TRBJ2-3
V: TRBV7-7
CDR3: ASKPDRMSADTQY

length: 11
J: TRBJ2-4
V: TRBV5-5
CDR3: ASSFPRGNIQY

length: 15
J: TRBJ1-4
V: TRBV18
CDR3: ASSPLIPGTANEKLF

length: 12
J: TRBJ1-4
V: TRBV20-1
CDR3: SAQTGGAGEKLF

length: 11
J: TRBJ2-7
V: TRBV6-5
CDR3: ASSYQLGNEQY

length: 12
J: TRBJ2-1
V: TRBV29-1
CDR3: SASPGPMGNEQF

length: 11
J: TRBJ2-5
V: TRBV10-3
CDR3: AISGGQQETQY

length: 10
J: TRBJ1-2
V: TRBV29-1
CDR3: SVGTDSGGYT

length: 16
J: TRBJ2-6
V: TRBV5-1
CDR3: ASSLAATLSSGANVLT

length: 10
J: TRBJ1-1
V: TRBV20-1
CDR3: SARDPGAEAF

length: 14
J: TRBJ2-5
V: TRBV28
CDR3: ASSLTRDYSIETQY